This section outlines one T cell receptor beta chain sequence together with its context. What it recognizes is unknown. V was shortened by 3 bases and J by 7 bases, with 9 bases between the two germline ends. This CDR3 comprises 11 residues. Germline V gene data show CDR1 as SQVTM and CDR2 as ANQGSEA. The repertoire was sequenced with immunoSEQ multiplex PCR; TCRdb's copy has only in-frame clones and lacks some. Altogether 150,000 to 200,000 clones are present, under 95% being singletons, with the ten largest covering approximately 4.6%. These data come from a study of T cell responses to AZD1222 COVID-19 vaccine. The study, taken as a whole, reports: Repertoires were collected only later (after the peak T cell response had occurred). Clonal diversity may have been underestimated in mostly white British donors.

The chain is built from TRBV29-1 and TRBJ1-2; D is undetermined. The origin of this receptor is an adult who received the AZD1222 COVID-19 vaccine. Sequencing used peripheral blood, obtained 28 days after the second AZD1222 dose. The CDR3 bases are TGCAGCGTTGACAAGGGTATTGGCTACACCTTC. Encoded protein: CSVDKGIGYTF.